This TCR beta chain is from a study of CD8+CD57+ T cells in acquired aplastic anemia. CDR3 length equals 14 residues. Trimming removed 2 bases from V and 7 bases from J, with 14 bases in between. Germline loops: CDR1 LGHDT, CDR2 YNNKEL (reference sequence). General observations from the study: In CD8+ cells, Simpson's diversity showed no significant difference between patients and controls.

Profiling of TCR beta VDJ combinations and CDR3 sequences used genomic DNA as template. Using its own MiXCR run on the reads, TCRdb lists one record per CDR3 protein. The table records 200,000 or so distinct CDR3 sequences, over 40% of them present only once. In its sample, this clonotype was seen a few times. Its antigen is as yet unknown. The patients chosen for sequencing had shown expansion of CD8+CD57+ cells (detected by flow cytometry). Every patient was diagnosed with severe acquired aplastic anemia. The clonotype originates from a human donor with aplastic anemia. Input material: sorted CD4+, CD8+, or CD8+CD57+ T cells (not recorded which) from PBMCs. This chain connects TRBV3-1 to TRBJ1-2; D gene unclear. CDR3 residues: CASSQRSGEGGYTF. Here the CDR3 DNA reads TGTGCCAGCAGCCAAAGATCCGGGGAAGGTGGCTACACCTTC.